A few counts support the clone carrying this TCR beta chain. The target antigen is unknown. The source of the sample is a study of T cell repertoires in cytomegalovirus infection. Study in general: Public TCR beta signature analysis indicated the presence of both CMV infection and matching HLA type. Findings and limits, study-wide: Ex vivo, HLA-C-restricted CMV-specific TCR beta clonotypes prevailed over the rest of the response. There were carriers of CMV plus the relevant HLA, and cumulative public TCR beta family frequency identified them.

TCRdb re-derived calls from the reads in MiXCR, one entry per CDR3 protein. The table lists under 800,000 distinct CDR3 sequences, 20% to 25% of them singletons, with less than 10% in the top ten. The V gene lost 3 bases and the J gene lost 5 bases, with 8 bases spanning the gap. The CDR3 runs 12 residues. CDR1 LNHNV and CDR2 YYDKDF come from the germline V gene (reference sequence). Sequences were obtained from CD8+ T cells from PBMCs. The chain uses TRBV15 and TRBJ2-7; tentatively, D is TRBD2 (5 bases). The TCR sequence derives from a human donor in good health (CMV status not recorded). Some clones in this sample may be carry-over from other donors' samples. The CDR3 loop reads CATSREADEQYF. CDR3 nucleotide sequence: TGTGCCACCAGCAGGGAGGCGGACGAGCAGTACTTC.